The entry below describes one TCR beta chain. Its specificity is unknown. The source of the sample is a study of blood T cells in healthy people across ages. Overall study: About one barcoded TCR beta cDNA was captured per two T cells.

The ends lost 5 bases at V and 2 bases at J; junction bases unmatched: 11. Germline CDR1 reads SGHVS; CDR2 reads FQNEAQ. The CDR3 totals 16 residues. General observations from the study: A strong correlation was seen between TCR beta diversity and naive T cell percentage. Versus aged donors, long-lived donors had higher diversity and more naive CD4+ cells. Older age coincided with a roughly linear decline in TCR beta diversity per million T cells.

PCR was performed a second time for 7 to 11 cycles using a sample-barcoded 5' primer and a J-beta primer mix. TCRdb ran MiXCR on the 5' RACE reads and lists one entry per CDR3 protein. The sample has 700,000 to 850,000 distinct CDR3 sequences, about 55% seen once. The specimen was blood. The sequence was collected from a man older than 75 in good health. This chain links TRBV7-8 with TRBJ2-5; TRBD1 matches at 7 bases. The CDR3 loop reads CASSLRQGLRQETQYF. The DNA for the CDR3 is TGTGCCAGCAGCCTAAGACAGGGATTGAGGCAAGAGACCCAGTACTTC.